Listed below are T cell receptor beta chains from one sample, sequenced in a study of cytomegalovirus exposure and HLA in healthy donors. The protocol was immunoSEQ multiplex PCR, while the TCRdb copy is restricted to in-frame clones and leaves out a portion. The sample has 200,000 or so clones, around 86% seen once. The sample comprised PBMCs. These receptors originate from a man aged 30 to 45 in good health and CMV-seronegative. The CDR3 runs from the conserved cysteine through the conserved F or W. D genes are given only for firm matches. Where a row states a size, it is once, few, many or the class of an expanded clone; other rows omit it.

TRBV11-3	-	once	TRBJ2-3	TGTGCCAGCCGAGGGCCCACAGATACGCAGTATTTT	CASRGPTDTQYF
TRBV2	-	-	TRBJ1-5	TGTGCCAGCACTAGGGAGGATCAGCCCCAGCATTTT	CASTREDQPQHF
TRBV29-1	TRBD1	-	TRBJ2-7	TGCAGCGTCCTTGATCCCAGGGGGATCTACGAGCAGTACTTC	CSVLDPRGIYEQYF
TRBV11-2	-	-	TRBJ1-2	TGTGCCAGCAGCCCCAGCTATGGCTACACCTTC	CASSPSYGYTF
TRBV18	-	-	TRBJ1-1	TGTGCCAGCTCACCACGGGCCGACGAAGCTTTCTTT	CASSPRADEAFF
TRBV15	TRBD1	-	TRBJ2-5	TGTGCCGCCAGCAGAGTGCGGACAGGGGGCGAGGAGACCCAGTACTTC	CAASRVRTGGEETQYF
TRBV27	TRBD2	few	TRBJ2-5	TGTGCCAGCAATAGAGGCAGGACTAGCGGGAGGGCCGGAGAAGAGACCCAGTACTTC	CASNRGRTSGRAGEETQYF
TRBV5-4	-	medium-sized	TRBJ2-7	TGTGCCAGCAGCTTGTGGGAGGTTCCTTACGAGCAGTACTTC	CASSLWEVPYEQYF
TRBV6-5	TRBD2	once	TRBJ2-7	TGTGCCAGCACCAAAGAGACTAGCGGGCCCTACGAGCAGTACTTC	CASTKETSGPYEQYF
TRBV9	-	-	TRBJ1-6	TGTGCCAGCAGCGTAGAGGCAGGGCATCGTTCACCCCTCCACTTT	CASSVEAGHRSPLHF
TRBV6-6	TRBD2	few	TRBJ2-7	TGTGCCAGCAGCCTAAGCCTGGCGGGAGACCTCTACGAGCAGTACTTC	CASSLSLAGDLYEQYF
TRBV6-5	TRBD1	once	TRBJ1-1	TGTGCCAGCAGTCCCCGCCGACAGGGGCCTGAAGCTTTCTTT	CASSPRRQGPEAFF
TRBV7-6	-	-	TRBJ2-1	TGTGCCAGCAGCCAGCTCGGCGCGGGAAGACCTACTTACAATGAGCAGTTCTTC	CASSQLGAGRPTYNEQFF
TRBV30	-	-	TRBJ2-7	TGTGCCTGGAGCCCATCGGCGGCCTACGAGCAGTACTTC	CAWSPSAAYEQYF
TRBV6-5	TRBD1	-	TRBJ1-2	TGTGCCAGCAGTTACCACGGACAGGTCTATGGCTACACCTTC	CASSYHGQVYGYTF
TRBV27	-	-	TRBJ1-5	TGTGCCAGCAGCCCCGCGGGCCGCAATCAGCCCCAGCATTTT	CASSPAGRNQPQHF
TRBV19	-	once	TRBJ2-1	TGTGCCAGTAGTGCCGCGCGGGCGCGTCGTGAGCAGTTCTTC	CASSAARARREQFF
TRBV10-3	-	-	TRBJ2-3	TGTGCCATCAGCTTAGAGGCAGATACGCAGTATTTT	CAISLEADTQYF
TRBV11-2	TRBD1	-	TRBJ2-2	TGTGCCAGCAGCACAGGACAGGGGGTGAACACCGGGGAGCTGTTTTTT	CASSTGQGVNTGELFF
TRBV28	-	-	TRBJ2-7	TGTGCCAGCAGTTTCCCGAGTGGGCGGACAACCTACGAGCAGTACTTC	CASSFPSGRTTYEQYF
TRBV23-1	-	once	TRBJ2-1	TGCGCCAGCAGTCAATCGGGGCAGCCTGGCTCCTACAATGAGCAGTTCTTC	CASSQSGQPGSYNEQFF
TRBV5-1	-	-	TRBJ2-7	TGCGCCAGCAGCCTCCTTGGGCAGGGAAGCGAGCAGTACTTC	CASSLLGQGSEQYF
TRBV11-3	TRBD2	-	TRBJ2-1	TGTGCCAGCAGCCAAGTGGCTAGCGGCGACAATGAGCAGTTCTTC	CASSQVASGDNEQFF
TRBV29-1	TRBD1	few	TRBJ1-3	TGCAGCGTCCGGGACAGGGGGTCGGAAAACACCATATATTTT	CSVRDRGSENTIYF
TRBV11-2	-	few	TRBJ1-2	TGTGCCAGCAGCCCCTTGGCCAGGGAGGGTGACTACACCTTC	CASSPLAREGDYTF
TRBV4-1	TRBD2	-	TRBJ2-7	TGCGCCAGCAGCCACCTACTAGCGGGGGGGTTCCACGAGCAGTACTTC	CASSHLLAGGFHEQYF
TRBV7-6	-	-	TRBJ1-6	TGTGCCAGCAGTCGAAAGAGCAGGGATGCACCCCTCCACTTT	CASSRKSRDAPLHF
TRBV27	-	-	TRBJ1-5	TGTGCCAGCAGGCTTTCAACAGGGTCAGTTCAGCCCCAGCATTTT	CASRLSTGSVQPQHF
TRBV6-6	-	few	TRBJ2-7	TGTGCCAGCAGTCGAACTAGCTATTCCGTTTACGAGCAGTACTTC	CASSRTSYSVYEQYF
TRBV2	TRBD2	-	TRBJ2-1	TGTGCCAGCAATCAAAATGGACTAGCGGACAATGAGCAGTTCTTC	CASNQNGLADNEQFF
TRBV5-6	TRBD1	-	TRBJ2-7	TGTGCCAGCAGCTTATATCCAGGGGGTTCCTACGAGCAGTACTTC	CASSLYPGGSYEQYF
TRBV7-9	TRBD1	-	TRBJ2-2	TGTGCCAGCAGGCTAGACAGGGGGCAAAACACCGGGGAGCTGTTTTTT	CASRLDRGQNTGELFF
TRBV5-1	-	-	TRBJ1-3	TGCGCCAGCAGCGCCGACAGTGGAAACACCATATATTTT	CASSADSGNTIYF
TRBV27	-	-	TRBJ2-7	TGTGCCAGCGCCCAGCGGCTATTCTACGAGCAGTACTTC	CASAQRLFYEQYF
TRBV28	-	-	TRBJ1-6	TGTGCCAGCACAGGGGATTGGGTTTCACCCCTCCACTTT	CASTGDWVSPLHF
TRBV7-2	-	-	TRBJ1-1	TGTGCCAGCAGAGGCGGGATGGGGATAGGGGCTTTCTTT	CASRGGMGIGAFF
TRBV28	-	-	TRBJ1-5	TGTGCCAGCAGTGTAAATAGCAATCAGCCCCAGCATTTT	CASSVNSNQPQHF
TRBV4-1	TRBD2	-	TRBJ2-5	TGCGCCAGCAGCCAAACGGGACTAACCCAAGAGACCCAGTACTTC	CASSQTGLTQETQYF
TRBV5-1	-	-	TRBJ2-3	TGCGCCAGCAGCTCGAGATTCCCAGATACGCAGTATTTT	CASSSRFPDTQYF
TRBV7-9	TRBD2	-	TRBJ2-7	TGTGCCAGCAGCTTATTGGGGTGGGGCGGGAGGGAAGATTACGAGCAGTACTTC	CASSLLGWGGREDYEQYF
TRBV2	-	-	TRBJ2-7	TGTGCCAGCAGTGACCCGAACCACTCCTACGAGCAGTACTTC	CASSDPNHSYEQYF
TRBV7-8	TRBD2	-	TRBJ2-2	TGTGCCAGCAGCTTGTCCGGGACTACCACCGGGGAGCTGTTTTTT	CASSLSGTTTGELFF
TRBV15	-	-	TRBJ2-7	TGTGCCACCAGCCCCAGCTCAGGGGACTACGAGCAGTACTTC	CATSPSSGDYEQYF
TRBV28	-	-	TRBJ1-4	TGTGCCAGCACCTCGACTGTGCCAGCGGAAAAACTGTTTTTT	CASTSTVPAEKLFF
TRBV19	-	-	TRBJ1-1	TGTGCCAGTAGTTCCGGTCGCACTGAAGCTTTCTTT	CASSSGRTEAFF
TRBV19	-	-	TRBJ1-4	TGTGCCAGTAGTATTCTTCCGGGAATAGGGGAAAAACTGTTTTTT	CASSILPGIGEKLFF
TRBV27	TRBD1	-	TRBJ1-2	TGTGCCAGCAACAGGGGTGTAGGAGGCTACACCTTC	CASNRGVGGYTF
TRBV7-9	TRBD1	medium-sized	TRBJ2-3	TGTGCCAGCAGCTTCTTGTGGGGACAGGGGGCCGGAGATACGCAGTATTTT	CASSFLWGQGAGDTQYF
TRBV28	TRBD2	-	TRBJ2-1	TGTGCCAGCAGTTTGTACCCACCGGGGGGGAGGTTTAATGAGCAGTTCTTC	CASSLYPPGGRFNEQFF
TRBV6-5	-	-	TRBJ1-2	TGTGCCAGCAGAAGGGACATGAACTATGGCTACACCTTC	CASRRDMNYGYTF
TRBV27	TRBD1	-	TRBJ2-7	TGTGCCAGCAGTCCCGCTCCGGGACAGGGGCGCGTGAAGCAGTACTTC	CASSPAPGQGRVKQYF
TRBV5-1	-	-	TRBJ1-1	TGCGCCAGCAGCTTGGCGCAGGGAGGCGTTCGCGGAGAAGCTTTCTTT	CASSLAQGGVRGEAFF
TRBV7-9	TRBD1	-	TRBJ2-5	TGTGCCAGCAGTACAGGGACAGGGGGCAGCGAGACCCAGTACTTC	CASSTGTGGSETQYF